This T cell receptor (beta chain) stems from a study of CD8 T cells in ankylosing spondylitis. TCRdb itself ran the 5' RACE reads through MiXCR, one entry per CDR3 protein. This repertoire shows around 100,000 distinct CDR3 sequences, less than 25% found once; its top ten account for around an eighth. The V segment lost 4 bases and the J segment 5 bases; nucleotides outside the gene matches: 7. In germline, CDR1 is SGHVS, CDR2 FNYEAQ. This CDR3 contains 15 residues. To note about this clonotype: Its antigen is as yet unknown.

Study-level points and caveats: Seemingly characteristic of ankylosing spondylitis blood was a TCR beta motif consisting of roughly 8 highly homologous variants.

The gene calls are TRBV7-6 and TRBJ1-4; TRBD1 matches at 7 bases. The sequenced sample was synovial fluid, either unsorted or a sorted T cell fraction (not recorded which). The sequence was obtained from a male donor with ankylosing spondylitis. The DNA of the CDR3 is TGTGCCAGCAGCTCCTCCGGGACAGAGAATGAAAAACTGTTTTTT. As protein: CASSSSGTENEKLFF.